This TCR beta chain stems from a study of control samples from healthy donors and cancer patients (TCRdb year 2020). The CDR3 runs 15 residues from the cysteine to the phenylalanine. Solely the CDR3 DNA is kept, with 45 bases framed from the first base. The germline V gene yields SGHRS for CDR1 and YFSETQ for CDR2. The germline ends are 14 bases apart after V is trimmed by 1 base and J by 3 bases. The library was prepared using the immunoSEQ multiplex PCR assay. In its TCRdb copy, this immuneACCESS table keeps in-frame sequences only and misses some clones. Where compared with another copy, unresolved V genes explain less than half of these, and the others have no known cause. The sample contains roughly 170,000 clones, about 93% of them found a single time. The ten largest clones take up about 1.5% of the sample. Of note for this clone: Its binding antigen is unknown. No much larger clone is present one base from it, and per-base qualities are unavailable.

The sequence links TRBV5-1 to TRBJ2-7, with no confidently assigned D gene. The sequence derives from a man between 18 and 35 years old in good health. Sequencing was carried out using blood. The CDR3 region reads CASSLSLINGYEQYF. The DNA sequence follows: TGCGCCAGCAGCTTGAGTCTAATCAACGGCTACGAGCAGTACTTC.